The sequence of this T cell receptor beta chain was determined in a study of T cell repertoires in cytomegalovirus infection (dated by TCRdb to the late 2010s). In the study overall: Because public TCR beta signatures pointed to carriage of CMV infection together with the matching HLA type, the HLA type of each donor mattered for the analysis.

Overall results and qualifications from the work: In both this cohort and an independent roughly 330-donor cohort, the cumulative frequency of public TCR beta family members distinguished carriers of CMV infection plus the relevant HLA type. In the ex vivo response, HLA-C-restricted CMV-specific TCR beta clonotypes were dominant, and in two of eight donors the single most frequent clonotype came from this HLA-C-restricted group.

The V and J ends are trimmed by 6 bases and 2 bases, leaving 20 bases between them. Sequences SGHNT (CDR1) and YYREEE (CDR2) are obtained from the germline V gene (reference sequence). Inclusive of the bounding cysteine and phenylalanine, the CDR3 is 16 residues long. Here the CDR3 DNA is all that survives: 48 bases in frame from base 1. This clonotype has at least ten counts. Its recognized antigen is unknown. Per-base qualities were not stored, and no clone one base away is much larger. The sequencer was an Illumina HiSeq 1500. The public reads were reprocessed in TCRdb via fastp at Q25 and MiXCR, keeping in-frame beta chains. Every CDR3 protein is listed once, alongside the most common genes and DNA of its rows. The table for this sample lists about 130,000 distinct CDR3 sequences; 8% to 9% of them were counted only once. Of the sample, around 9.1% falls within the top ten clones.

The chain is assembled from TRBV5-4 and TRBJ2-5; the D gene is possibly TRBD2, with 5 bases matching. The sequenced sample consisted of PBMCs. The receptor was isolated from a human donor in good health (CMV status not recorded). Some clones in this sample may be carry-over from other donors' samples. Here is the DNA: TGTGCCAGCATTACACTAGGAGGACCACCACAAGAGACCCAGTACTTC. It codes for CASITLGGPPQETQYF.